This TCR beta chain appears in the sequencing data of a study of OX40 agonist ivuxolimab in advanced cancers. In terms of the full investigation: Ivuxolimab was a fully human IgG2 agonistic monoclonal antibody targeting the costimulatory receptor OX40 (CD134). Intravenous ivuxolimab was administered to patients every 2 weeks at six dose levels: 0.01, 0.1, 0.3, 1.5, 3 and 10 mg/kg. Among the roughly 50 dose-escalation patients, about 19 had hepatocellular carcinoma, 15 or so melanoma, 9 renal cell carcinoma and 9 head and neck cancer. The dose-escalation cohort was over 70% male with a mean age of approximately 60 years, ranging from roughly 23 to 79. Patients were allowed to have had prior anti-PD-1, anti-PD-L1 or anti-CTLA-4 therapy, and more than 35% of the dose-escalation patients had been treated with checkpoint inhibitors. Three dose-escalation patients achieved partial responses, one with hepatocellular carcinoma and two with cutaneous melanoma. Peripheral TCRbeta sequencing aimed to test whether ivuxolimab altered TCR sequence diversity and caused clonal T-cell expansion. The paper reports the monotherapy dose-escalation portion (N of about 56 patients) of the phase I ivuxolimab trial.

For sequencing of the TCRbeta CDR3 region, genomic DNA was extracted from the sorted cells. The immunoSEQ Assay was used to sequence the TCRbeta CDR3 regions. Drawn from immuneACCESS, this table holds only the in-frame rearrangements with V and J called that TCRdb kept. Clones are partly lost; checked studies trace under half to an unresolved V gene and leave the rest unexplained. The sample data list about 100,000 clones, and 91% of these were observed just once. The leading ten clones occupy 0.45% to 0.65% of the sample. The trial excluded patients who had a history of autoimmune disease or were on systemic immunosuppression. Peripheral blood for TCR sequencing was collected from all dose cohorts at baseline, on cycle 4 day 1, and on cycle 7 day 1. Samples came from an open-label, multicenter, first-in-human phase I dose-escalation trial of ivuxolimab. Adults with locally advanced or metastatic head and neck squamous cell, hepatocellular, melanoma or renal cell carcinoma were enrolled in the trial. Before TCR sequencing, CD4+ T cells and CD8+ T cells were sorted from peripheral blood as separate populations.

Remarks on this clone: It lacks a known antigen. Base quality data are lacking; no much larger clone is found one base away.

The CDR3 contains 14 residues, cysteine and phenylalanine counted. The retained sequence is limited to the CDR3, 42 bases, with the frame set at the first base. Trimming at the junction amounts to 6 bases on V and 3 bases on J, and the germline ends lie 13 bases apart. CDR1 SGHAT and CDR2 FQNNGV are derived from the germline V gene. Results the study describes overall, beyond this receptor: At doses of 0.1 to 3.0 mg/kg, clonal expansion of both CD4+ and CD8+ blood T cells was observed from baseline to week 6. In the 0.1-3.0 mg/kg groups, partial responders had among the lowest normalized peripheral clonal expansion, particularly in CD8+ T cells. After ivuxolimab, expanded clones were on average more numerous among CD8+ T cells than among CD4+ T cells. The antigen specificity of the peripheral T cells that underwent clonal expansion was not determined. Low levels of normalized T-cell clonal expansion were also shown by some nonresponding patients.

This TCR was sampled from an adult with an advanced solid tumor such as melanoma, head and neck, liver or kidney cancer. The sequences come from CD4+ or CD8+ T cells sorted from blood, collected in a trial of the OX40 agonist ivuxolimab. The chain couples TRBV11-2 to TRBJ2-3; no confident D gene assignment can be made. CDR3 protein: CASRVGFETDTQYF. DNA sequence: TGTGCCAGCAGGGTAGGGTTTGAGACAGATACGCAGTATTTT.